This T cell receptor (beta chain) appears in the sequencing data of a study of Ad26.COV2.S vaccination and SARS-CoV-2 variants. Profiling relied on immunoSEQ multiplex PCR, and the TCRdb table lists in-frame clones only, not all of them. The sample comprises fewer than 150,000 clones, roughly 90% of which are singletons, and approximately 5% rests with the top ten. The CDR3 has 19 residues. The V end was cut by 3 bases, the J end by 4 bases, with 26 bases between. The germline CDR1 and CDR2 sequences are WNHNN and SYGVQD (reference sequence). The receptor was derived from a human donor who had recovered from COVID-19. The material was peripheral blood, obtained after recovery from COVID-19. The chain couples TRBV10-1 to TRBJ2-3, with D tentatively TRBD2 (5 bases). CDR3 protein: CASSDRVIDYRIVSDTQYF. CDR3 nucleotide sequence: TGCGCCAGCAGTGATCGAGTGATAGACTATAGGATCGTTTCAGATACGCAGTATTTT.